Below are 23 T cell receptor beta chains sequenced from a single sample in a study of blood T cell repertoires in COVID-19. This table comes from immunoSEQ multiplex PCR, and its TCRdb copy is limited to in-frame clones, with some not included. The sample has approximately 70,000 clones; 88% are singletons. Sequencing was done on a sample of peripheral blood. Receptors were obtained from an older woman with acute or convalescent COVID-19.

The genes are TRBV7-9 and TRBJ2-1; 7 nucleotides match TRBD2. The CDR3 runs to 15 residues. Germline assignment: CDR1 SEHNR and CDR2 FQNEAQ (reference sequence). Unmatched junction bases numbered 15, after V lost 8 bases and J lost 8 bases. The CDR3 DNA follows: TGTGCCAGCGGTACTCGACTAGCCCTCCCTGATGAGCAGTTCTTC. It translates to CASGTRLALPDEQFF.

The chain couples TRBV7-9 to TRBJ2-3; no clear D gene. Germline lookup yields CDR1 SEHNR and CDR2 FQNEAQ (reference sequence). Trimming took off 6 bases at V and 1 base at J, with 11 bases between the two ends. This CDR3 contains 14 residues. CDR3 residues: CASRYASGTDTQYF. For the CDR3, the DNA is TGTGCCAGCAGATACGCCTCGGGCACAGATACGCAGTATTTT. The whole variable domain, filled in from reference TRBV7-9 and TRBJ2-3, reads DTGVSQNPRHKITKRGQNVTFRCDPISEHNRLYWYRQTLGQGPEFLTYFQNEAQLEKSRLLSDRFSAERPKGSFSTLEIQRTEQGDSAMYLCASRYASGTDTQYFGPGTRLTVL.

This chain links TRBV6-5 with TRBJ1-6, with D maybe TRBD1 (5 bases). V was cut by 9 bases and J by 7 bases, with 16 bases left in between. There are 14 residues in the CDR3. The V gene's germline CDR1 is MNHEY and CDR2 SVGAGI. The CDR3, as DNA: TGTGCCAGTCGGAGCCTAGGACAAAATTCACCCCTCCACTTT. This sequence encodes CASRSLGQNSPLHF.

This clone appeared a few times. This rearrangement joins TRBV7-9 to TRBJ1-4; 8 bases are shared with TRBD1. CDR1 and CDR2 (germline): SEHNR, FQNEAQ (reference sequence). The ends lost 6 bases at V and 6 bases at J; junction bases unmatched: 6. The CDR3 is made up of 14 amino acids. CDR3 in amino acids: CASRLDRGDEKLFF. In DNA, the CDR3 is TGTGCCAGCAGACTAGACAGGGGAGATGAAAAACTGTTTTTT.

The J gene is TRBJ2-7, the V gene TRBV4-1, with a tentative D call TRBD2 (6 bases). The ends were cut back, 4 bases at V and 2 bases at J, with 15 bases in the middle. The germline V gene encodes CDR1 MGHRA and CDR2 YSYEKL. CDR3 size: 15 residues. CDR3 nucleotides: TGCGCCAGCAGCCCCGACGTGGGGGGAACCTACGAGCAGTACGTC. This encodes CASSPDVGGTYEQYV.

This clone was detected only once. This chain connects TRBV5-5 to TRBJ1-6; TRBD1 agrees at 10 bases. The CDR3 runs 15 residues. In germline, CDR1 is SGHKS, CDR2 YYEKEE (reference sequence). J lost 4 bases, V lost 4 bases, and 2 bases had no gene match. CDR3 sequence (DNA): TGTGCCAGCAGCCGACAGGGGGCATATAATTCACCCCTCCACTTT. It codes for CASSRQGAYNSPLHF.

The CDR3 nucleotides read TGTGCCAGCAGCTTTGGGGGTCTGTTGGGAGGTGAAAAACTGTTTTTT. Protein product: CASSFGGLLGGEKLFF. This chain joins TRBV5-4 and TRBJ1-4; maybe TRBD1 (5 bases). The CDR3 covers 16 residues. Trimming left V 2 bases short and J 7 bases short, with 18 bases between. Per the germline V gene, CDR1 is SGHNT and CDR2 is YYREEE (reference sequence).

This clone appeared a few times. This chain uses TRBV4-1 with TRBJ1-4, with 11 bases aligning to TRBD1. The germline gives CDR1 MGHRA, CDR2 YSYEKL. The ends lost 7 bases at V and 3 bases at J; junction bases unmatched: 22. The CDR3 is made up of 21 amino acids. The CDR3 protein is CASMGYMRDRGSLRPNEKLFF. CDR3 DNA: TGCGCCAGCATGGGATATATGAGGGACAGGGGGTCACTTCGGCCTAATGAAAAACTGTTTTTT.

V usage is TRBV12-1 and J usage is TRBJ2-7; the table's D call of TRBD1 was not tested on the DNA. TRBV12-1 is an annotated pseudogene. This CDR3 spans 15 amino acids. CDR3 region: CASSIRDSAGGEQYV. CDR3 sequence (DNA): TGTGCCAGCAGCATCCGGGACAGCGCTGGGGGCGAGCAGTACGTC.

The V and J genes are TRBV4-2 and TRBJ2-1; 8 bases agree with TRBD2. The germline V gene has CDR1 LGHNA and CDR2 YNFKEQ. V gave up 1 base and J gave up 7 bases; unmatched junction bases: 9. This CDR3 contains 16 residues. This CDR3 reads CASSQAGLAGRNEQFF. The CDR3 region has the DNA TGTGCCAGCAGCCAAGCTGGGCTAGCGGGTAGGAATGAGCAGTTCTTC.

V gene TRBV5-4 combines with J gene TRBJ1-1; D might be TRBD1 (6 bases). Looked up from germline, CDR1 is SGHNT and CDR2 is YYREEE (reference sequence). Trimming cost V 5 bases and J 6 bases, with 17 bases left between them. There are 14 residues in the CDR3. CDR3 nucleotides: TGTGCCAGCAGTTCGGGTCAGGGGAGGGCTGAAGCTTTCTTT. Its protein is CASSSGQGRAEAFF.

In DNA, the CDR3 is TGTGCCACCACGGGGTTCTCCTACAATGAGCAGTTCTTC. Translation: CATTGFSYNEQFF. This chain connects TRBV27 to TRBJ2-1; D may be TRBD2 (5 bases). Germline V CDR1 and CDR2: MNHEY, SMNVEV (reference sequence). The CDR3 is 13 residues long. V was pared by 10 bases and J by 0 bases, with 10 bases between.

The chain recombines TRBV10-3 with TRBJ2-5, with 8 bases matching TRBD1. This CDR3 is built from 15 residues. V gave up 5 bases and J gave up 5 bases; unmatched junction bases: 10. The germline gives CDR1 ENHRY, CDR2 SYGVKD. CDR3 nucleotide sequence: TGTGCCATCAGTAGACAGGGGCGGTTGGATGAGACCCAGTACTTC. It translates to CAISRQGRLDETQYF.

This chain joins TRBV4-3 and TRBJ2-3, with D perhaps matching TRBD2 (6 bases). V gave up 0 bases and J gave up 3 bases, with 13 bases separating them. This CDR3 comprises 16 residues. Germline V lookup: CDR1 LGHNA, CDR2 YSLEER. The CDR3 DNA is TGCGCCAGCAGCCAAGATGGCGGGGTCGGGACAGATACGCAGTATTTT. Its translation: CASSQDGGVGTDTQYF.

This chain connects TRBV18 to TRBJ2-1, with 12 bases that match TRBD1. Germline V gene data show CDR1 as KGHSH and CDR2 as LQKENI. The CDR3 sequence is 15 residues long. J lost 7 bases, V lost 6 bases, and 7 bases had no gene match. CDR3 protein: CASSLRDRGQNEQFF. The CDR3 DNA reads TGTGCCAGCTCGCTCCGGGACAGGGGGCAGAATGAGCAGTTCTTC.

The rearrangement links TRBV6-5 to TRBJ1-5; D perhaps matches TRBD1 (5 bases). This CDR3 has 13 amino acids. Germline V lookup: CDR1 MNHEY, CDR2 SVGAGI. V lost 11 bases and J lost 0, with 11 bases in between. CDR3 in amino acids: CAGGTVSNQPQHF. For the CDR3, the DNA is TGTGCCGGAGGGACGGTTAGCAATCAGCCCCAGCATTTT.

The genes are TRBV11-2 and TRBJ1-2, with 9 bases that match TRBD1. V lost 4 bases to trimming and J lost 5 bases; unmatched junction nucleotides: 5. Germline assignment: CDR1 SGHAT and CDR2 FQNNGV. The CDR3 consists of 14 residues. The CDR3 DNA reads TGTGCCAGCAGCTCTACCGGGACAGGGTATGGCTACACCTTC. Its protein is CASSSTGTGYGYTF.

This sequence joins TRBV27 and TRBJ1-2; D unclear. V lost 3 bases and J lost 4, with 12 bases in between. Germline V gene sequence: CDR1 MNHEY, CDR2 SMNVEV (reference sequence). The CDR3 runs 14 residues. CDR3 bases: TGTGCCAGCAGTTTGCGAGATGGAGTCTATGGCTACACCTTC. Its protein is CASSLRDGVYGYTF.

CDR3 sequence: CASSQDGSSSGNTIYF. CDR3 nucleotides: TGTGCCAGCAGCCAAGACGGTAGCAGCTCTGGAAACACCATATATTTT. The genes are TRBV4-2 and TRBJ1-3, with no clear D. V gave up 0 bases and J gave up 0 bases, with 9 bases separating them. There are 16 residues in the CDR3. Germline-derived CDR1 and CDR2 are LGHNA and YNFKEQ.

This chain uses TRBV4-3 with TRBJ2-5; D is unresolved. CDR1 LGHNA and CDR2 YSLEER come from the germline V gene. Trimming left V 0 bases short and J 5 bases short, with 13 bases between. This CDR3 contains 15 residues. The DNA of the CDR3 is TGCGCCAGCAGCCAAGAAAGCAGCGACCGGGAGACCCAGTACTTC. Amino acid sequence: CASSQESSDRETQYF.

V usage is TRBV19 and J usage is TRBJ2-2, with TRBD2 matching 7 bases. V lost 7 bases to trimming and J lost 6 bases; unmatched junction nucleotides: 8. Germline CDR1 and CDR2: LNHDA and SQIVND (reference sequence). This CDR3 spans 14 amino acids. The CDR3 nucleotides are TGTGCCAGTAAGCAGGGAGGGGCCGCCGGGGAGCTGTTTTTT. Translating gives CASKQGGAAGELFF.

The rearrangement uses TRBV2 and TRBJ1-5, with D tentatively TRBD1 (5 bases). The CDR3 covers 14 residues. Germline V gene lookup returns CDR1 SNHLY and CDR2 FYNNEI. V lost 6 bases to trimming and J lost 2 bases, with 11 bases between them. The CDR3: CASSQGSGNQPQHF. The CDR3 DNA follows: TGTGCCAGCAGCCAGGGATCAGGCAATCAGCCCCAGCATTTT.

This clone was counted once. This sequence joins TRBV27 and TRBJ1-5; 10 bases align to TRBD1. Germline V gene lookup returns CDR1 MNHEY and CDR2 SMNVEV (reference sequence). V gave up 5 bases and J gave up 7 bases; unmatched junction bases: 8. CDR3 length: 15 amino acids. The DNA for the CDR3 is TGTGCCAGCAGTGCGGGGACAGGGGAATGGCAGCCCCAGCATTTT. The encoded protein is CASSAGTGEWQPQHF.